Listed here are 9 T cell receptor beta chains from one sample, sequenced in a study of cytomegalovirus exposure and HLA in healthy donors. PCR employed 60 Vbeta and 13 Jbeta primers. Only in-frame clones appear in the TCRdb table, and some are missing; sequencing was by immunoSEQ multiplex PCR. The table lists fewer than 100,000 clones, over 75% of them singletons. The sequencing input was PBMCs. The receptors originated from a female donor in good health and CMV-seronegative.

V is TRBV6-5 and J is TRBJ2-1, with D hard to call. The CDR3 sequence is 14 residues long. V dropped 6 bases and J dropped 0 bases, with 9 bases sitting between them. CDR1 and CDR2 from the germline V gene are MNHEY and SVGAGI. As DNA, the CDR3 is TGTGCCAGCAGACGTCCGAGCTCCTACAATGAGCAGTTCTTC. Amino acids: CASRRPSSYNEQFF.

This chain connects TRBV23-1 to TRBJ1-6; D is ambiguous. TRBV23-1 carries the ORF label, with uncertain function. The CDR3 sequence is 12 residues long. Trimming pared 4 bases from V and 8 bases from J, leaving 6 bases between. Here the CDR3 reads CASSPRDSPLHF. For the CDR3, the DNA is TGCGCCAGCAGTCCCCGGGATTCACCCCTCCACTTT.

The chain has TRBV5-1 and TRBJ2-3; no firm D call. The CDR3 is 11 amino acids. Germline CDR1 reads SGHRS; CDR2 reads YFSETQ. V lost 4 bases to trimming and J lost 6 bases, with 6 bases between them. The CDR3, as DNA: TGCGCCAGCAGCCTCGAGGATACGCAGTATTTT. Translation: CASSLEDTQYF. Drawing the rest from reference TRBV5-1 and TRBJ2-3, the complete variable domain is KAGVTQTPRYLIKTRGQQVTLSCSPISGHRSVSWYQQTPGQGLQFLFEYFSETQRNKGNFPGRFSGRQFSNSRSEMNVSTLELGDSALYLCASSLEDTQYFGPGTRLTVL.

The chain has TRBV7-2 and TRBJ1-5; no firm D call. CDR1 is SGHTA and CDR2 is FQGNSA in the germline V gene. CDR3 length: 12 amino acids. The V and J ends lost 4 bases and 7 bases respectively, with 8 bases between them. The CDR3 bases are TGTGCCAGCAGCTCCCGCGGCCAGCCCCAGCATTTT. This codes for CASSSRGQPQHF.

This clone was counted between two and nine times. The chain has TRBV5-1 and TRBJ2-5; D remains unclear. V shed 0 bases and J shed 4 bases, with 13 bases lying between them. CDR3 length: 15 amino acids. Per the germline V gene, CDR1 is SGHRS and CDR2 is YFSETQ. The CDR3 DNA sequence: TGCGCCAGCAGCTTGGGCGGCGGCATAGGAGAGACCCAGTACTTC. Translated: CASSLGGGIGETQYF.

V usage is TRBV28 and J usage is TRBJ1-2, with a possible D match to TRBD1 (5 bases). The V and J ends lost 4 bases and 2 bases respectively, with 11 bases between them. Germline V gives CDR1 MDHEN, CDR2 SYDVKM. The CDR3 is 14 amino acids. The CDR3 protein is CASSSAGKNYGYTF. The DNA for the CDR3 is TGTGCCAGCAGTTCGGCAGGGAAAAACTATGGCTACACCTTC.

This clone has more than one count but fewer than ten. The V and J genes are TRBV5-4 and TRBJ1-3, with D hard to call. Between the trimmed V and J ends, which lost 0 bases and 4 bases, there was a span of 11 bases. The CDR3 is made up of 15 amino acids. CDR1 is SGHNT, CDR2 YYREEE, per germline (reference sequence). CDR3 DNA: TGTGCCAGCAGCTTGGATCCGGGGAGCGGAAACACCATATATTTT. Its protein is CASSLDPGSGNTIYF.

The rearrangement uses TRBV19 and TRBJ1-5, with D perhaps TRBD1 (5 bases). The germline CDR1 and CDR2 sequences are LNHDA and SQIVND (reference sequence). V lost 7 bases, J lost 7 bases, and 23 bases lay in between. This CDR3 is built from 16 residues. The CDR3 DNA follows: TGTGCCAGTATCCATGGGGGGGACCGGCCCAACCAGCCCCAGCATTTT. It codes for CASIHGGDRPNQPQHF. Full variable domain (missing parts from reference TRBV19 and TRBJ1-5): DGGITQSPKYLFRKEGQNVTLSCEQNLNHDAMYWYRQDPGQGLRLIYYSQIVNDFQKGDIAEGYSVSREKKESFPLTVTSAQKNPTAFYLCASIHGGDRPNQPQHFGDGTRLSIL.

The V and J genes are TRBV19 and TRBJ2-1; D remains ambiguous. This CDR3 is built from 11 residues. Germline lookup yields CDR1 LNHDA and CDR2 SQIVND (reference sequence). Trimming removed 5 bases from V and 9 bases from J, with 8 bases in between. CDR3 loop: CASSGPREQFF. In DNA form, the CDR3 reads TGTGCCAGTAGTGGGCCTCGTGAGCAGTTCTTC. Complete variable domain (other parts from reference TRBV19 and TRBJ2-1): DGGITQSPKYLFRKEGQNVTLSCEQNLNHDAMYWYRQDPGQGLRLIYYSQIVNDFQKGDIAEGYSVSREKKESFPLTVTSAQKNPTAFYLCASSGPREQFFGPGTRLTVL.